These 21 T cell receptor beta chains were sequenced from one sample in a study of T cells in women clearing cervical HPV infection. The assay was immunoSEQ multiplex PCR, and TCRdb's table has in-frame clones only and misses some. The listing contains fewer than 25,000 clones. The sequenced sample was blood buffy coat. The receptors here all came from a woman aged 18 to 75 with a cervical HPV16 infection that either progressed to CIN3+ or cleared (not recorded which).

Comment on this clone: From the germline J gene comes the end of the CDR3, since the read stops 3 residues before it. The gene calls are TRBV18 and TRBJ1-2, with D unresolved. CDR3 length: 14 amino acids. Germline lookup yields CDR1 KGHSH and CDR2 LQKENI. The CDR3 spells CASSPPAVSYDYTF. CDR3 DNA, as far as it was read: TGTGCCAGCTCACCGCCGGCGGTCTCCTACGAC.

As regards this clone: The read finishes 3 residues shy of the CDR3 end, and the germline J gene is used to complete it. V usage is TRBV4-1 and J usage is TRBJ2-4, with 9 bases lining up with TRBD2. The CDR3 length is 17 residues. The V gene's germline CDR1 is MGHRA and CDR2 YSYEKL. V trimming: 3 bases; J trimming: 2 bases; junction bases outside the gene matches: 8. The CDR3 bases that were read are TGCGCCAGCAGCCACCCGACTAGCGGAGCTTCCAAAAACATT. Translating gives CASSHPTSGASKNI. The entire CDR3 is CASSHPTSGASKNIQYF.

Note on this clone: The CDR3 goes on 3 residues after the read ends, and that part is filled in from the germline J gene. The gene calls are TRBV10-3 and TRBJ2-7, with a possible D match to TRBD1 (6 bases). Trimming shortened V by 3 bases and J by 3 bases, and 21 bases separated the two germline ends. The CDR3 consists of 17 residues. Per germline, CDR1 ENHRY and CDR2 SYGVKD. Incomplete CDR3 DNA: TGTGCCATCAGTGACCGGGACAAAAGCAGGGGTGACTACGAG. Amino acid sequence: CAISDRDKSRGDYE. The whole CDR3 protein reads CAISDRDKSRGDYEQYF.

In the case of this clone: The read ends 3 residues before the CDR3 terminus; that terminus is restored from the germline J gene. The rearrangement uses TRBV12-3 or TRBV12-4 and TRBJ2-1, with 11 positions matching TRBD2. The junction had 6 bases not matched to a gene; V was cut back by 7 bases and J by 4 bases. This CDR3 is built from 15 residues. The CDR3 sequence is CASIFSGGGYNEQFF. The CDR3 bases that were read are TGTGCCAGCATCTTTAGCGGGGGGGGTTACAATGAG.

A remark on this clone: The read terminates 3 residues before the CDR3 end, so the remaining end is supplied by the germline J gene. The V and J genes are TRBV2 and TRBJ1-6; tentatively, D is TRBD1 (5 bases). Germline V gene lookup returns CDR1 SNHLY and CDR2 FYNNEI. The CDR3 is 12 amino acids. The ends were cut back, 9 bases at V and 10 bases at J, with 13 bases in the middle. The CDR3 here is CASRDLGSPLHF. CDR3 bases read: TGTGCCAGTCGGGACTTGGGGTCACCC.

Note on this clone: The CDR3 end falls 3 residues outside the read, so it is completed with the germline J gene. The chain uses TRBV5-8 and TRBJ2-7, with no clear D. V lost 2 bases and J 6 bases, leaving 18 bases between the germline ends. Germline V gene data show CDR1 as SGHTS and CDR2 as YDEGEE. This CDR3 has 15 residues. CDR3 bases read: TGTGCCAGCAGCTTCCTTATTCCGATAAGCACCGAG. This gives the protein CASSFLIPISTE. The full-length CDR3 reads as CASSFLIPISTEQYF.

About this clone: With the read ending 3 residues before the CDR3 end, the germline J gene is used to fill in that end. The V call is TRBV6-4, the J call TRBJ2-2; 7 nucleotides match TRBD1. Germline CDR1 and CDR2: MRHNA and SNTAGT. The CDR3 has 18 residues. The sequenced CDR3 bases are TGTGCCAGCAGTGACTCGCGACAGGGAAGCTCTGGGGCCAACGTG. Its protein is CASSDSRQGSSGANV. The entire CDR3 is CASSDSRQGSSGANVLFF.

On this clone: Read data end 3 residues before the CDR3 end; the end is taken from the germline J gene. V usage is TRBV20-1 and J usage is TRBJ2-7; 9 bases map to TRBD1. With 0 bases clipped from V and 6 bases from J, the junction kept 6 bases outside the gene matches. This CDR3 region has 14 residues. Germline CDR1 reads DFQATT; CDR2 reads SNEGSKA (reference sequence). CDR3 DNA (partial): TGCAGTGCTAGAGAACACAGGGGGCCGGGCGAG. Protein product: CSAREHRGPGE. The full CDR3 sequence reads CSAREHRGPGEQYF.

Remarks on this clone: The read ends 3 residues early relative to the CDR3; the germline J gene fills the gap. The chain couples TRBV28 to TRBJ2-7, with D perhaps TRBD2 (6 bases). CDR3 size: 14 residues. Germline values: CDR1 MDHEN, CDR2 SYDVKM. V lost 6 bases and J lost 0, with 12 bases in between. The sequenced CDR3 bases are TGTGCCAGCAGACTTAGCGGAGCCTCCTACGAG. It yields the protein CASRLSGASYE. The entire CDR3 protein is CASRLSGASYEQYF.

Of note for this clone: The CDR3 goes on 3 residues after the read ends, and that part is filled in from the germline J gene. The chain carries TRBV7-6 and TRBJ1-2; D is undetermined. CDR3 length: 18 residues. The germline V gene has CDR1 SGHVS and CDR2 FNYEAQ. The part of the CDR3 DNA that was read is TGTGCCAGCAGCCTACTCTATTCCCCGGGGAGCTCCTACAATGAC. It specifies CASSLLYSPGSSYND. The whole CDR3 reads CASSLLYSPGSSYNDYTF.

On this clone: The observed sequence ends 3 residues before the CDR3 terminus, with the missing tail filled in from the germline J gene. The rearrangement uses TRBV30 and TRBJ2-3; 10 bases are shared with TRBD2. The CDR3 totals 16 residues. The germline V gene encodes CDR1 GTSNPN and CDR2 SVGIG (reference sequence). This chain's CDR3 is CAWSVLVAGGGETQYF. The covered CDR3 bases are TGTGCCTGGAGTGTACTAGTAGCGGGAGGTGGGGAGACG.

On this clone itself: The DNA ends 3 residues before the CDR3 does, and the rest of the CDR3 is filled in from the germline J gene. This chain uses TRBV20-1 with TRBJ2-3; TRBD2 is a possible D gene (5 bases). Trimming removed 1 base from V and 4 bases from J, with 12 bases in between. This CDR3 has 14 amino acids. CDR1 is DFQATT, CDR2 SNEGSKA, per germline (reference sequence). This CDR3 is CSARVASWADTQYF. Partial CDR3 DNA: TGCAGTGCTAGAGTGGCTAGCTGGGCAGATACG.

Of note for this clone: With the read ending 3 residues before the CDR3 end, the germline J gene is used to fill in that end. The chain uses TRBV5-6 and TRBJ1-3; D gene ambiguous. Germline CDR1 reads SGHDT; CDR2 reads YYEEEE. Trimming cost V 2 bases and J 0 bases, with 9 bases left between them. CDR3 length: 15 amino acids. The CDR3 DNA, read in part, is TGTGCCAGCAGCTTAAGGGTTCTCTCTGGAAACACC. Its translation is CASSLRVLSGNT. The whole CDR3 is CASSLRVLSGNTIYF.

Note on this clone: The sequenced fragment ends 3 residues before the CDR3 boundary, so the rest is inferred from the germline J gene. The J gene is TRBJ1-1, the V gene TRBV6-2 or TRBV6-3; 7 bases align to TRBD1. CDR1 and CDR2 (germline): MNHEY, SVGEGT. V shed 8 bases, J shed 4 bases, and the junction held 10 bases outside the gene matches. The length of the CDR3 is 14 residues. Incomplete CDR3 DNA: TGTGCCAGCCTAGGGGGCGCTGCCCCCACTGAA. Its protein is CASLGGAAPTE. The entire CDR3 protein is CASLGGAAPTEAFF.

CDR3 amino acids: CASSLQGAKDTQYF. The CDR3 DNA, read in part, is TGTGCCAGCAGCTTGCAGGGGGCAAAAGATACG. The V and J genes are TRBV5-4 and TRBJ2-3; TRBD1 aligns across 8 bases. Read sequence stops 3 residues before the CDR3 end, and the germline J gene provides the missing end. Germline V gene data show CDR1 as SGHNT and CDR2 as YYREEE (reference sequence). The CDR3 contains 14 residues. Trimming cost V 1 base and J 5 bases; bases outside gene matches: 3.

Of note for this clone: The CDR3 goes on 3 residues after the read ends, and that part is filled in from the germline J gene. The chain couples TRBV5-4 to TRBJ2-1; TRBD2 matches 7 bases. The CDR3 runs 13 residues. The ends lost 4 bases at V and 8 bases at J; junction bases unmatched: 6. Germline V gene data show CDR1 as SGHNT and CDR2 as YYREEE (reference sequence). Partial CDR3 DNA: TGTGCCAGCAGCCCGGGCGGGGGTCATGAG. This translates into CASSPGGGHE. The whole CDR3 sequence reads CASSPGGGHEQFF.

This clone is identified as medium-sized (0.01 to 0.1%) from frequency. The read is 3 residues too short to cover the CDR3 end, so that end is filled in from the germline J gene. V and J are TRBV19 and TRBJ2-5; D perhaps matches TRBD2 (5 bases). The germline V gene encodes CDR1 LNHDA and CDR2 SQIVND (reference sequence). This CDR3 comprises 13 residues. V lost 5 bases and J 2 bases, leaving 9 bases between the germline ends. The CDR3 DNA, read in part, is TGTGCCAGTAGTTCTACTAGGCAAGAGACC. This encodes CASSSTRQET. The whole CDR3 is CASSSTRQETQYF. The whole variable domain, filled in from reference TRBV19 and TRBJ2-5, reads DGGITQSPKYLFRKEGQNVTLSCEQNLNHDAMYWYRQDPGQGLRLIYYSQIVNDFQKGDIAEGYSVSREKKESFPLTVTSAQKNPTAFYLCASSSTRQETQYFGPGTRLLVL.

As to this clone: The read halts 3 residues ahead of the CDR3 end, with the missing end drawn from the germline J gene. V and J are TRBV19 and TRBJ2-1, with TRBD2 as a possible D gene (5 bases). Deletions cut 8 bases from V and 0 bases from J, with 11 bases between. The CDR3 has 14 amino acids. Germline V gene sequence: CDR1 LNHDA, CDR2 SQIVND (reference sequence). CDR3 DNA, as far as it was read: TGTGCCAGTGCCTCGGGGAGCTCCTACAATGAG. Its translation is CASASGSSYNE. The CDR3 in its entirety is CASASGSSYNEQFF.

With respect to this clone: The CDR3 end is not reached by the read, which stops 3 residues before it; the germline J gene fills it in. The J gene is TRBJ1-2, the V gene TRBV19, with a possible D match to TRBD1 (5 bases). This CDR3 is built from 13 residues. Germline V gives CDR1 LNHDA, CDR2 SQIVND (reference sequence). The chain's CDR3 is CASSIARDNDYTF. Incomplete CDR3 DNA: TGTGCCAGTAGTATTGCCAGGGATAACGAC.

On this clone itself: The read stops 3 residues short of the end of the CDR3; the missing end is completed from the germline J gene. This rearrangement joins TRBV29-1 to TRBJ1-1; D perhaps matches TRBD1 (6 bases). Germline CDR1 reads SQVTM; CDR2 reads ANQGSEA. The CDR3 contains 13 residues. Trimming stripped 7 bases from V and 2 bases from J, with 14 bases between. CDR3 amino acids: CSAWTAFNTEAFF. CDR3 bases read: TGCAGCGCGTGGACAGCTTTTAACACTGAA.

As regards this clone: The CDR3 goes on 3 residues after the read ends, and that part is filled in from the germline J gene. The chain combines TRBV6-4 with TRBJ2-1, with a tentative D call TRBD1 (5 bases). CDR1 is MRHNA, CDR2 SNTAGT, per germline. The CDR3 has 18 amino acids. The V end was cut by 2 bases, the J end by 1 base, with 18 bases between. The DNA read from the CDR3 is TGTGCCAGCAGTGACACAATAAAAAAGACAGCTTCCTACAATGAG. Protein: CASSDTIKKTASYNE. The whole CDR3 sequence reads CASSDTIKKTASYNEQFF.